This T cell receptor beta chain was captured in a study of blood T cell repertoires in COVID-19. Overall study context: Both acute and convalescent COVID-19 samples were obtained from the United States, Italy and Spain. Sources were T cells, B-cell-depleted T cells, or PBMCs; the material itself was cDNA or gDNA.

This clone was seen a single time. Original methodology: Reference gene primer amplification in the assay estimated nucleated cell counts. Produced via immunoSEQ multiplex PCR; TCRdb's table is partial and in-frame only. V and J calls and clone size are given by that table; D and trimming were obtained from the DNA. The sample consists of 150,000 to 200,000 clones, 81% of them appearing once. The germline V gene encodes CDR1 SNHLY and CDR2 FYNNEI. Trimming cost V 3 bases and J 11 bases, with 11 bases left between them. There are 12 residues in the CDR3. The clonotype originates from a man in his 60s with active or convalescent COVID-19. The chain links TRBV2 to TRBJ1-5; D call uncertain. The sample comprised peripheral blood. Here the CDR3 reads CASSDYGGAQHF. CDR3 DNA: TGTGCCAGCAGTGACTATGGCGGGGCCCAGCATTTT.